Shown below are 30 T cell receptor beta chains from a single sample sequenced in a study of blood T cell repertoires in COVID-19. TCRdb keeps only in-frame clones here, not all; method: immunoSEQ multiplex PCR. This table holds about 53,000 clones, roughly 79% found once. The sample consisted of peripheral blood. The origin of the receptors is a human donor in a cohort sampled during active COVID-19.

This chain uses TRBV7-9 with TRBJ1-2; 9 nucleotides match TRBD1. Germline V gives CDR1 SEHNR, CDR2 FQNEAQ (reference sequence). The CDR3 has 18 amino acids. V was pared by 1 base and J by 6 bases, with 15 bases of the junction left unmatched. The CDR3 spells CASSLDAKGTGIFNGYTF. The CDR3 region has the DNA TGTGCCAGCAGCTTAGACGCGAAAGGGACAGGGATATTTAATGGCTACACCTTC.

This clone was found a few times. This sequence joins TRBV6-6 and TRBJ1-4, with unresolved D. V was cut by 2 bases and J by 8 bases, with 9 bases left in between. There are 13 residues in the CDR3. Germline V gene data show CDR1 as MNHNY and CDR2 as SVGAGI (reference sequence). The CDR3 nucleotides read TGTGCCAGCAGTTACGAACTAGACGAAAAACTGTTTTTT. This gives the protein CASSYELDEKLFF.

The chain joins TRBV5-4 to TRBJ2-3, with TRBD1 matching over 10 bases. The J segment lost 1 base and the V segment lost 2 bases, leaving 1 base of the junction unmatched. The CDR3 sequence is 15 residues long. Germline CDR1 SGHNT, CDR2 YYREEE (reference sequence). CDR3 bases: TGTGCCAGCAGCTTCGGGACAGGGGGCACAGATACGCAGTATTTT. Its translation: CASSFGTGGTDTQYF.

The V and J genes are TRBV11-2 and TRBJ2-7; D gene uncertain. This CDR3 has 13 amino acids. The V and J ends lost 1 base and 4 bases respectively, with 8 bases between them. Per germline, CDR1 SGHAT and CDR2 FQNNGV. The CDR3 coding sequence is TGTGCCAGCAGCTTAGGATGGCGGTACGAGCAGTACTTC. It codes for CASSLGWRYEQYF.

This CDR3 reads CASSYPAGGLYEQYF. In DNA, the CDR3 is TGTGCCAGCAGTTACCCGGCAGGGGGCCTATACGAGCAGTACTTC. The chain carries TRBV27 and TRBJ2-7, with TRBD1 identical over 8 bases. Germline lookup yields CDR1 MNHEY and CDR2 SMNVEV (reference sequence). The CDR3 length is 15 residues. The J segment lost 4 bases and the V segment lost 4 bases, leaving 9 bases of the junction unmatched.

The chain carries TRBV5-1 and TRBJ1-3, with 7 bases lining up with TRBD1. Germline loops: CDR1 SGHRS, CDR2 YFSETQ. J was trimmed by 2 bases and V by 5 bases; bases with no gene match: 4. The CDR3 covers 14 residues. CDR3 bases: TGCGCCAGCAGAGTAACAGGGGCTGGAAACACCATATATTTT. It codes for CASRVTGAGNTIYF.

This clone was counted only a few times. V usage is TRBV5-5 and J usage is TRBJ2-1, with no clear D. Trimming cost V 3 bases and J 3 bases, with 7 bases left between them. Germline loops: CDR1 SGHKS, CDR2 YYEKEE (reference sequence). The CDR3 is 13 residues long. The CDR3 is CASSSDFYNEQFF. In DNA form, the CDR3 reads TGTGCCAGCAGCTCCGACTTCTACAATGAGCAGTTCTTC. Together with reference TRBV5-5 and TRBJ2-1, the CDR3 gives the full variable domain: DAGVTQSPTHLIKTRGQQVTLRCSPISGHKSVSWYQQVLGQGPQFIFQYYEKEERGRGNFPDRFSARQFPNYSSELNVNALLLGDSALYLCASSSDFYNEQFFGPGTRLTVL.

CDR3 nucleotide sequence: TGTGCCAGCAGCCAAGATCGGGACACTGAAGCTTTCTTT. It translates to CASSQDRDTEAFF. V and J are TRBV14 and TRBJ1-1; no reliable D call. The V end was cut by 0 bases, the J end by 3 bases, with 5 bases between. Germline values: CDR1 SGHDN, CDR2 FVKESK. The CDR3 has 13 residues.

The chain has TRBV10-3 and TRBJ1-1, with D possibly being TRBD1 (5 bases). Per the germline V gene, CDR1 is ENHRY and CDR2 is SYGVKD. Trimming removed 6 bases from V and 0 bases from J, with 11 bases in between. The CDR3 length is 14 residues. CDR3 nucleotides: TGTGCCATCAGCCGGGGGGAGATGAACACTGAAGCTTTCTTT. Translated, it gives CAISRGEMNTEAFF.

A single count supports this clone. This sequence joins TRBV5-6 and TRBJ1-2; a weak D match, TRBD1 (6 bases). V was shortened by 5 bases and J by 2 bases, with 16 bases between the two germline ends. This CDR3 is 15 amino acids long. CDR1 and CDR2 (germline): SGHDT, YYEEEE. The CDR3 coding sequence is TGTGCCAGCAGAAGATGGGGGGGGCAAAACTATGGCTACACCTTC. Protein: CASRRWGGQNYGYTF. The full variable domain, with the rest looked up from reference TRBV5-6 and TRBJ1-2, is DAGVTQSPTHLIKTRGQQVTLRCSPKSGHDTVSWYQQALGQGPQFIFQYYEEEERQRGNFPDRFSGHQFPNYSSELNVNALLLGDSALYLCASRRWGGQNYGYTFGSGTRLTVV.

The chain combines TRBV4-2 with TRBJ2-7, with D unclear. Trimming took 3 bases from V and 0 from J, leaving 9 bases between them. CDR3 length: 14 residues. Germline V gene sequence: CDR1 LGHNA, CDR2 YNFKEQ. CDR3 DNA: TGTGCCAGCAGCCATACTAAAATCTCCTACGAGCAGTACTTC. Its protein is CASSHTKISYEQYF.

The count of this clone is one. The chain uses TRBV11-2 and TRBJ2-3, with 13 bases fitting TRBD2. From germline, CDR1 is SGHAT and CDR2 FQNNGV. The CDR3 totals 18 residues. The J segment lost 2 bases and the V segment lost 8 bases, leaving 13 bases of the junction unmatched. CDR3 loop: CASLAAGTSGKYTDTQYF. The CDR3 region has the DNA TGTGCCAGCTTGGCGGCCGGGACTAGCGGGAAGTACACAGATACGCAGTATTTT.

CDR3 DNA: TGCGCCAGCAGCCGCGGGACAGCGAACACTGAAGCTTTCTTT. Protein product: CASSRGTANTEAFF. The V call is TRBV5-1, the J call TRBJ1-1; 7 positions match TRBD1. This CDR3 is built from 14 residues. V lost 4 bases to trimming and J lost 1 base; unmatched junction nucleotides: 4. CDR1 is SGHRS, CDR2 YFSETQ, per germline.

The genes are TRBV7-8 and TRBJ1-1; 7 nucleotides line up with TRBD1. Germline V lookup: CDR1 SGHVS, CDR2 FQNEAQ. The CDR3 has 15 amino acids. Unmatched junction bases numbered 6, after V lost 0 bases and J lost 5 bases. The CDR3 loop reads CASSLADRSWTEAFF. In DNA, the CDR3 is TGTGCCAGCAGCTTAGCGGACAGGTCGTGGACTGAAGCTTTCTTT.

The chain joins TRBV9 to TRBJ1-1; D uncertain. V lost 0 bases and J 4 bases, leaving 10 bases between the germline ends. The CDR3 loop spans 14 amino acids. Germline CDR1 SGDLS, CDR2 YYNGEE. CDR3 bases: TGTGCCAGCAGCGTAGAAGGGAGTGCCACTGAAGCTTTCTTT. It is translated as CASSVEGSATEAFF. The variable domain in full, completed from reference TRBV9 and TRBJ1-1, reads DSGVTQTPKHLITATGQRVTLRCSPRSGDLSVYWYQQSLDQGLQFLIQYYNGEERAKGNILERFSAQQFPDLHSELNLSSLELGDSALYFCASSVEGSATEAFFGQGTRLTVV.

The chain is built from TRBV10-3 and TRBJ1-2; D remains unclear. Germline values: CDR1 ENHRY, CDR2 SYGVKD. V shed 6 bases and J shed 0 bases, with 17 bases lying between them. This CDR3 is 16 amino acids long. Written as DNA, the CDR3 is TGTGCCATCAGCCCGATGGGCAGTAGAGCTAACTATGGCTACACCTTC. Its protein product is CAISPMGSRANYGYTF.

V is TRBV6-4 and J is TRBJ2-3; 11 nucleotides align to TRBD2. The V gene's germline CDR1 is MRHNA and CDR2 SNTAGT. This CDR3 region has 13 residues. V shed 3 bases and J 15 bases; nucleotides not matched to a gene: 8. CDR3 in amino acids: CASSELAGAAQYF. Here the CDR3 DNA reads TGTGCCAGCAGTGAACTAGCGGGGGCCGCTCAATATTTT.

V is TRBV6-5 and J is TRBJ2-7; TRBD2 matches at 8 bases. V was pared by 6 bases and J by 6 bases, with 7 bases of the junction left unmatched. This CDR3 comprises 13 residues. The V gene's germline CDR1 is MNHEY and CDR2 SVGAGI. The CDR3 loop is CASSRGLAFEQYF. The CDR3 nucleotides read TGTGCCAGCAGCCGAGGACTAGCTTTCGAGCAGTACTTC.

The rearrangement joins TRBV4-3 to TRBJ1-1, with D possibly being TRBD1 (5 bases). The V and J ends lost 0 bases and 4 bases respectively, with 12 bases between them. This CDR3 spans 15 amino acids. Germline V gene sequence: CDR1 LGHNA, CDR2 YSLEER. The CDR3 bases are TGCGCCAGCAGCCAAGACCCGGGGAGGGGCACTGAAGCTTTCTTT. Translating it yields CASSQDPGRGTEAFF.

The chain has TRBV5-4 and TRBJ2-1; 7 positions match TRBD2. Looked up from germline, CDR1 is SGHNT and CDR2 is YYREEE (reference sequence). The CDR3 extends over 16 amino acids. V lost 3 bases and J lost 0; bases outside the gene matches: 6. In DNA form, the CDR3 reads TGTGCCAGCAGCTCGGGAGGCGGGAGCTCCTACAATGAGCAGTTCTTC. Translation gives CASSSGGGSSYNEQFF. The full variable domain, rest sourced from reference TRBV5-4 and TRBJ2-1, is ETGVTQSPTHLIKTRGQQVTLRCSSQSGHNTVSWYQQALGQGPQFIFQYYREEENGRGNFPPRFSGLQFPNYSSELNVNALELDDSALYLCASSSGGGSSYNEQFFGPGTRLTVL.

The CDR3 region is CASSSSRAGGRNEQFF. The CDR3 nucleotides read TGTGCCAGCAGCTCCTCGAGGGCAGGGGGGAGGAATGAGCAGTTCTTC. The chain is built from TRBV7-2 and TRBJ2-1, with TRBD1 as a possible D gene (7 bases). Deletions cut 4 bases from V and 7 bases from J, with 20 bases between. This CDR3 is 16 amino acids long. Germline values: CDR1 SGHTA, CDR2 FQGNSA.

This rearrangement joins TRBV5-1 to TRBJ2-1, with 13 bases aligning to TRBD2. CDR1 and CDR2 (germline): SGHRS, YFSETQ. The ends lost 4 bases at V and 13 bases at J; junction bases unmatched: 5. The CDR3 consists of 13 residues. The CDR3 coding sequence is TGCGCCAGCAGCCTGGGACTAGCGGGGACCCAGTTCTTC. Translation gives CASSLGLAGTQFF.

As concerns this clone: In the same sample, other DNA sequences code for this CDR3. The chain combines TRBV9 with TRBJ2-3; D is perhaps TRBD1 (5 bases). In germline, CDR1 is SGDLS, CDR2 YYNGEE. CDR3 length equals 15 residues. V was pared by 0 bases and J by 6 bases, with 14 bases between. The CDR3 bases are TGTGCCAGCAGCGTAGGAGGAACAGGCCTGGATACGCAGTATTTT. Translated: CASSVGGTGLDTQYF.

The table lists this clone with a count of one. This chain connects TRBV5-5 to TRBJ1-3; D may be TRBD1 (5 bases). V was shortened by 1 base and J by 0 bases, with 5 bases between the two germline ends. The germline V gene encodes CDR1 SGHKS and CDR2 YYEKEE (reference sequence). This CDR3 is built from 14 residues. The CDR3 spells CASSLTGSGNTIYF. The CDR3 coding sequence is TGTGCCAGCAGCTTGACAGGCTCTGGAAACACCATATATTTT.

J is TRBJ2-5 and V is TRBV2; 9 positions agree with TRBD1. This CDR3 has 17 amino acids. The V gene's germline CDR1 is SNHLY and CDR2 FYNNEI. With 0 bases clipped from V and 5 bases from J, the junction kept 10 bases outside the gene matches. CDR3 in amino acids: CASSEAQETGGKETQYF. The DNA for the CDR3 is TGTGCCAGCAGTGAAGCGCAAGAAACAGGGGGCAAGGAGACCCAGTACTTC.

The rearrangement links TRBV27 to TRBJ1-5; D uncertain. The germline CDR1 and CDR2 sequences are MNHEY and SMNVEV (reference sequence). The CDR3 runs to 14 residues. V lost 2 bases and J 4 bases, leaving 9 bases between the germline ends. CDR3 residues: CASSLGSGNQPQHF. The CDR3 DNA follows: TGTGCCAGCAGTTTAGGGTCGGGAAATCAGCCCCAGCATTTT.

The V call is TRBV27, the J call TRBJ2-7, with 7 positions matching TRBD1. V lost 6 bases and J lost 2; bases outside the gene matches: 4. The CDR3 contains 13 residues. Per the germline V gene, CDR1 is MNHEY and CDR2 is SMNVEV (reference sequence). CDR3: CASRRQGTYEQYF. The CDR3 DNA reads TGTGCCAGCAGACGACAGGGTACCTACGAGCAGTACTTC.

The rearrangement uses TRBV11-2 and TRBJ2-3, with a possible D match to TRBD1 (6 bases). Germline CDR1 reads SGHAT; CDR2 reads FQNNGV. The CDR3 is made up of 15 amino acids. V dropped 0 bases and J dropped 6 bases, with 13 bases sitting between them. CDR3 nucleotide sequence: TGTGCCAGCAGCTTAGACCAGGGGAAGTGGGATACGCAGTATTTT. Amino acids: CASSLDQGKWDTQYF.

The V gene is TRBV28, the J gene TRBJ1-1; the D is unclear. The CDR3 runs 13 residues. CDR1 is MDHEN and CDR2 is SYDVKM in the germline V gene. Trimming removed 6 bases at V and 0 bases at J, with 8 bases between. The CDR3: CASRSLLNTEAFF. The CDR3 bases are TGTGCCAGCAGGTCTCTCTTGAACACTGAAGCTTTCTTT.

CDR3 nucleotide sequence: TGCGCCAGCAGCCCGGTGACTAGCGGGGGTTCGAACACCGGGGAGCTGTTTTTT. Its translation is CASSPVTSGGSNTGELFF. The rearrangement links TRBV4-3 to TRBJ2-2; 12 positions agree with TRBD2. The CDR3 has 18 amino acids. V lost 4 bases to trimming and J lost 0 bases; unmatched junction nucleotides: 6. Germline CDR1 is LGHNA and CDR2 is YSLEER.